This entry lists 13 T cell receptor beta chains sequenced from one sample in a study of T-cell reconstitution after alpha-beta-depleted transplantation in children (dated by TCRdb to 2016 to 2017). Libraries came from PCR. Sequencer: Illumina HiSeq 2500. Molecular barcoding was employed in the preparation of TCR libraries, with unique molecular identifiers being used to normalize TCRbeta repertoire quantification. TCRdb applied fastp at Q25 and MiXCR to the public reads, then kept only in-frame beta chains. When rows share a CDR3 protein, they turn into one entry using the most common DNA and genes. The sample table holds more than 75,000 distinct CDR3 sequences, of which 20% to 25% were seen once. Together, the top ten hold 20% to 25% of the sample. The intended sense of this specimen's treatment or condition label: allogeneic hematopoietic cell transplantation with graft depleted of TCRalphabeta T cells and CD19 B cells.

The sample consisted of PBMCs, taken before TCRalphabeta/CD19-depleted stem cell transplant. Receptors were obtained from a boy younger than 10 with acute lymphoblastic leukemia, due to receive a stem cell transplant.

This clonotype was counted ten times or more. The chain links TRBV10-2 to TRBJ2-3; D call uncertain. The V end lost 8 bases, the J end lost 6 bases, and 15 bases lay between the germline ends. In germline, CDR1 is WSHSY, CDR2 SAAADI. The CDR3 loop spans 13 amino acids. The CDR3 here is CASAPVLRDTQYF. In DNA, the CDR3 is TGCGCCAGCGCCCCAGTCTTAAGGGATACGCAGTATTTT.

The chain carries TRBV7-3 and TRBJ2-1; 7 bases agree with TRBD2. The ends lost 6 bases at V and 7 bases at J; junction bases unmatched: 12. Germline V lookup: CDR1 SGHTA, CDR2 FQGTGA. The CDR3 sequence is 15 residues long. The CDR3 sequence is CASSISGTKRNEQFF. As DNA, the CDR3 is TGTGCCAGCAGTATATCCGGGACTAAAAGAAATGAGCAGTTCTTC.

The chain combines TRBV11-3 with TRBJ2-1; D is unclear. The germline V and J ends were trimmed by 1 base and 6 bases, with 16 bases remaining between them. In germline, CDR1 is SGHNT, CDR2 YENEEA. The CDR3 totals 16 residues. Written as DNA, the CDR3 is TGTGCCAGCAGCTTAGCCCTCTTAATGTGTGGCAATGAGCAGTTCTTC. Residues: CASSLALLMCGNEQFF.

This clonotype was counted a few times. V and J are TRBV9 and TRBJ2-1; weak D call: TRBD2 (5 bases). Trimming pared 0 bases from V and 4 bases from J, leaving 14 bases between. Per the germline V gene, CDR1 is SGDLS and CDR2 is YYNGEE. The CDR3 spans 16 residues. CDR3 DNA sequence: TGTGCCAGCAGCGTAGAGGCGGGCCTATTGTACAATGAGCAGTTCTTC. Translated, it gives CASSVEAGLLYNEQFF.

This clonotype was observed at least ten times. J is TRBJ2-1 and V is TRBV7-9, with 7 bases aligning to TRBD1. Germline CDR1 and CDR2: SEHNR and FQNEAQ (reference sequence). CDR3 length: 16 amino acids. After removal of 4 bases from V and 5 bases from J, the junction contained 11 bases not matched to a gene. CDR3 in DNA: TGTGCCAGCAGCTCTCCCCTGAGGACAGGAAACAATGAGCAGTTCTTC. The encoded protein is CASSSPLRTGNNEQFF.

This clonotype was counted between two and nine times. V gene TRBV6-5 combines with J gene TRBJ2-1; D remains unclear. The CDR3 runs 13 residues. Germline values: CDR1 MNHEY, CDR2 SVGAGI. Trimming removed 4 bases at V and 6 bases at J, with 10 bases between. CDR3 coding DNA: TGTGCCAGCAGTTCTATGCCCCGCAATGAGCAGTTCTTC. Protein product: CASSSMPRNEQFF.

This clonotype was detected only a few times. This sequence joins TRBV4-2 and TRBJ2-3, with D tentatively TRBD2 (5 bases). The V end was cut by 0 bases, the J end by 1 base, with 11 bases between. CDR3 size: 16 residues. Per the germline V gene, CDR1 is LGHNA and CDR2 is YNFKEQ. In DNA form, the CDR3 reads TGTGCCAGCAGCCAAGATGACCCCGGGGGCACAGATACGCAGTATTTT. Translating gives CASSQDDPGGTDTQYF.

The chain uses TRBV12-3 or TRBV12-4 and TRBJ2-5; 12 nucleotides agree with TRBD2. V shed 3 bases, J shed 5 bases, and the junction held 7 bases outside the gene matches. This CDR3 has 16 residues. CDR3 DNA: TGTGCCAGCAGTTTGGCACTAGCGGGAGGTGGGGAGACCCAGTACTTC. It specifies CASSLALAGGGETQYF.

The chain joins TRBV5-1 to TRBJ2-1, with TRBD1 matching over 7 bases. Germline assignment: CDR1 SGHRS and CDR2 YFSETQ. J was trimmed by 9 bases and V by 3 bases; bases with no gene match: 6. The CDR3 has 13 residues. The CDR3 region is CASSYYRGTEQFF. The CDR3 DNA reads TGCGCCAGCAGCTACTACAGGGGAACTGAGCAGTTCTTC.

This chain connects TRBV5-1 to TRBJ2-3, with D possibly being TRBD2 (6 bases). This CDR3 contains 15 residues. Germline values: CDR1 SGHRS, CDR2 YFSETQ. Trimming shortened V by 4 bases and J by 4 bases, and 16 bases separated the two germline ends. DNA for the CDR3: TGCGCCAGCAGCCCGGGACTCCATAACGCAGATACGCAGTATTTT. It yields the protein CASSPGLHNADTQYF.

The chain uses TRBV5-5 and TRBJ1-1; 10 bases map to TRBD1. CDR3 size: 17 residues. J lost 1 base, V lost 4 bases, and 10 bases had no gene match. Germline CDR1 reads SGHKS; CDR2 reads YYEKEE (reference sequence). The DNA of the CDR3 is TGTGCCAGCAGCCCGGGACAGGGGTTAGGTAGGAACACTGAAGCTTTCTTT. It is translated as CASSPGQGLGRNTEAFF.

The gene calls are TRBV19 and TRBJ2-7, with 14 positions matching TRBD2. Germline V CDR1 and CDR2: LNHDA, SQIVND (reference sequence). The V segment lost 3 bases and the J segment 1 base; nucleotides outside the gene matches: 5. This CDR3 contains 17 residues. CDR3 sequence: CASSIGTSGSTSYEQYF. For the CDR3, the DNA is TGTGCCAGTAGTATTGGGACTAGCGGGAGTACATCCTACGAGCAGTACTTC.

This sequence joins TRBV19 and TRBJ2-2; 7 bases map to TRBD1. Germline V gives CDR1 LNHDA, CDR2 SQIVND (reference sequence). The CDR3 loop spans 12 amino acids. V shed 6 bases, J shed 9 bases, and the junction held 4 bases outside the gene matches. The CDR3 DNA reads TGTGCCAGTAGCTCGACAGGGAGGGAGCTGTTTTTT. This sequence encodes CASSSTGRELFF. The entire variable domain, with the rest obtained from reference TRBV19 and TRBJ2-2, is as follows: DGGITQSPKYLFRKEGQNVTLSCEQNLNHDAMYWYRQDPGQGLRLIYYSQIVNDFQKGDIAEGYSVSREKKESFPLTVTSAQKNPTAFYLCASSSTGRELFFGEGSRLTVL.